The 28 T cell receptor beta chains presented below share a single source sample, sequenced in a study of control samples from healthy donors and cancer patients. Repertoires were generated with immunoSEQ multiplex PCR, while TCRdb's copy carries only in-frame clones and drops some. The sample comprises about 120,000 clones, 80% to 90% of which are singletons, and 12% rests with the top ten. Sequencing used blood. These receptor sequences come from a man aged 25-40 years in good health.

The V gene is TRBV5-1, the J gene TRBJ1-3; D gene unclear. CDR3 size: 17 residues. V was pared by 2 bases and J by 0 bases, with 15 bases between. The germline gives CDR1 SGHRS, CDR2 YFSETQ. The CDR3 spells CASSFTTASSSGNTIYF. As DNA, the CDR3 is TGCGCCAGCAGCTTTACGACCGCCTCGAGCTCTGGAAACACCATATATTTT. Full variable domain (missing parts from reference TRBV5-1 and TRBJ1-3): KAGVTQTPRYLIKTRGQQVTLSCSPISGHRSVSWYQQTPGQGLQFLFEYFSETQRNKGNFPGRFSGRQFSNSRSEMNVSTLELGDSALYLCASSFTTASSSGNTIYFGEGSWLTVV.

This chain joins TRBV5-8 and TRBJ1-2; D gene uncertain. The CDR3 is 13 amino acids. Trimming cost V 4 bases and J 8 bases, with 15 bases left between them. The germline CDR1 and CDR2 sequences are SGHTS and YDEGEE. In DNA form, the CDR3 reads TGTGCCAGCAGCGGGCAGGAGTTCGTCGGCTACACCTTC. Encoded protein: CASSGQEFVGYTF.

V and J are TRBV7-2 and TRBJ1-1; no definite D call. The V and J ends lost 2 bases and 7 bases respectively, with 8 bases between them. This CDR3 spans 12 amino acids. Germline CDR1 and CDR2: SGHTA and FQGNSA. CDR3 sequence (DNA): TGTGCCAGCAGCTTAAAGTACAATGAAGCTTTCTTT. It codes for CASSLKYNEAFF. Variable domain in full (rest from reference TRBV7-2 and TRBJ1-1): GAGVSQSPSNKVTEKGKDVELRCDPISGHTALYWYRQSLGQGLEFLIYFQGNSAPDKSGLPSDRFSAERTGGSVSTLTIQRTQQEDSAVYLCASSLKYNEAFFGQGTRLTVV.

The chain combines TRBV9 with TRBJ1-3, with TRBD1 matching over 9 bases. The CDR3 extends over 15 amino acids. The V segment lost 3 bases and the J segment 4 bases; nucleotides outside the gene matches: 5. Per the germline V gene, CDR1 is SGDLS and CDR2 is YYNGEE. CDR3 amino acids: CASSEGQGNGNTIYF. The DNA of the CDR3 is TGTGCCAGCAGCGAGGGACAGGGAAACGGAAACACCATATATTTT.

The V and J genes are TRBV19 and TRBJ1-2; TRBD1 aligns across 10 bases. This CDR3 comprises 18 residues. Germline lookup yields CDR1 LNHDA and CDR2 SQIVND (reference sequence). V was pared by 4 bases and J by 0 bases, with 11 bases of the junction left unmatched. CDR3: CASSRQGAYLRANYGYTF. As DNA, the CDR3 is TGTGCCAGTAGTAGACAGGGGGCTTACCTCCGAGCTAACTATGGCTACACCTTC.

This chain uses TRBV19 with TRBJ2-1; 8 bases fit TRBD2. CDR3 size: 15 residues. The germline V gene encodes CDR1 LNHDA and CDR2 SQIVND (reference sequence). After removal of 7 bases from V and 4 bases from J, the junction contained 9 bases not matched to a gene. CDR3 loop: CASTAGAGAYNEQFF. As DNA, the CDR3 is TGTGCCAGTACCGCAGGAGCGGGGGCGTACAATGAGCAGTTCTTC.

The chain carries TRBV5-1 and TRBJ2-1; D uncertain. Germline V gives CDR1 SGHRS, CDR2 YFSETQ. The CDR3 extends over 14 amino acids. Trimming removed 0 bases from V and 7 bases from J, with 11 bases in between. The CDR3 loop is CASSLDSTSNEQFF. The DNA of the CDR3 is TGCGCCAGCAGCTTGGATTCCACCTCTAATGAGCAGTTCTTC.

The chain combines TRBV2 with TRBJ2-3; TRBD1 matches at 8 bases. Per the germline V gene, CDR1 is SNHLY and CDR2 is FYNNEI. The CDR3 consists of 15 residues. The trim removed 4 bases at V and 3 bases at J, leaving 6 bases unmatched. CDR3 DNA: TGTGCCAGCAGTGCGAGACAGGGGACGACAGATACGCAGTATTTT. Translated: CASSARQGTTDTQYF.

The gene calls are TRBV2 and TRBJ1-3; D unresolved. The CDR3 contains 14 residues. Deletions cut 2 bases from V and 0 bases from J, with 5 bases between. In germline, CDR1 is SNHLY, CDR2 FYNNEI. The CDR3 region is CASSESSSGNTIYF. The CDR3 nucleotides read TGTGCCAGCAGTGAATCCAGCTCTGGAAACACCATATATTTT.

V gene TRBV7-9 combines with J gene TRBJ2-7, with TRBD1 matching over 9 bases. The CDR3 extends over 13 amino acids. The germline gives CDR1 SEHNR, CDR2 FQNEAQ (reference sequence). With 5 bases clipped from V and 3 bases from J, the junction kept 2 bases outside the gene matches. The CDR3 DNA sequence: TGTGCCAGCAGCACGGGACAGGGCTACGAGCAGTACTTC. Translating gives CASSTGQGYEQYF.

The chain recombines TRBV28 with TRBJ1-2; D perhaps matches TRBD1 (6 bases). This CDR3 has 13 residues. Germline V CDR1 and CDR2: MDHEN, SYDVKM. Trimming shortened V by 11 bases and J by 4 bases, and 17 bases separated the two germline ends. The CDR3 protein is CAVPGGAGYGYTF. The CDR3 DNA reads TGTGCCGTACCGGGGGGCGCGGGCTATGGCTACACCTTC.

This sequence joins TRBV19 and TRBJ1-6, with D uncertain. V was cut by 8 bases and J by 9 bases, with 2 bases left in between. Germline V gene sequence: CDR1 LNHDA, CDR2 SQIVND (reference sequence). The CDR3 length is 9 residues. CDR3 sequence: CASGSPLHF. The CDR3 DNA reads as TGTGCCAGTGGTTCACCCCTCCACTTT. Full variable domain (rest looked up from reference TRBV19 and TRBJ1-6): DGGITQSPKYLFRKEGQNVTLSCEQNLNHDAMYWYRQDPGQGLRLIYYSQIVNDFQKGDIAEGYSVSREKKESFPLTVTSAQKNPTAFYLCASGSPLHFGNGTRLTVT.

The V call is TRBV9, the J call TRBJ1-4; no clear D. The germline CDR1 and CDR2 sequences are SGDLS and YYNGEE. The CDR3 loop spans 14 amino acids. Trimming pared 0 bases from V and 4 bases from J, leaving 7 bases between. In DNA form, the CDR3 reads TGTGCCAGCAGCGTAGGGGTCTATAATGAAAAACTGTTTTTT. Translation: CASSVGVYNEKLFF.

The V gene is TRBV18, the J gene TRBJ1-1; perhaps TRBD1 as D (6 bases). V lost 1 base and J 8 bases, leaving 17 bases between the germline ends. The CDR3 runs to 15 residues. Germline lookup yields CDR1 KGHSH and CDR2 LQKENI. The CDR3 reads CASSPRTAQNAEAFF. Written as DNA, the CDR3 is TGTGCCAGCTCACCACGGACAGCCCAAAACGCGGAAGCTTTCTTT.

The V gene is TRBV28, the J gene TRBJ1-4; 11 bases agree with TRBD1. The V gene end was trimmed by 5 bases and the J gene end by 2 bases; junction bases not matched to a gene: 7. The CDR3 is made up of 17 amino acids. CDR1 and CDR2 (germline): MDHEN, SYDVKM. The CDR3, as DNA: TGTGCCAGCAGTCCCTGGACAGGGGGCGAGACTAATGAAAAACTGTTTTTT. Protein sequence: CASSPWTGGETNEKLFF.

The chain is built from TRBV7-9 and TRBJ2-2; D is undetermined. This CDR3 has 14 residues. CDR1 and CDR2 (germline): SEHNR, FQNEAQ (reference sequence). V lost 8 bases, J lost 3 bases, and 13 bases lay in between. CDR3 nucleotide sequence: TGTGCCAGCGAATCAGGCGACCACACCGGGGAGCTGTTTTTT. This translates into CASESGDHTGELFF.

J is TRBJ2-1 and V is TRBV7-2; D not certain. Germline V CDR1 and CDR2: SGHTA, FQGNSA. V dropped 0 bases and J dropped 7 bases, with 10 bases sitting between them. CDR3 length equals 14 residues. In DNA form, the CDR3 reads TGTGCCAGCAGCTTAGCGCTTGGTGGGAATGAGCAGTTCTTC. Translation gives CASSLALGGNEQFF.

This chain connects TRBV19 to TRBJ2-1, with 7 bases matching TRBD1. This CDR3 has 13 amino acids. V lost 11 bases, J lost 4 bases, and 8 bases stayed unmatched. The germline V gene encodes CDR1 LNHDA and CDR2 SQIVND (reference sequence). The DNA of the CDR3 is TGTGCCTCCGGGACAGCGGTTTACAATGAGCAGTTCTTC. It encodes CASGTAVYNEQFF. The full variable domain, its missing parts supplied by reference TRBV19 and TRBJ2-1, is DGGITQSPKYLFRKEGQNVTLSCEQNLNHDAMYWYRQDPGQGLRLIYYSQIVNDFQKGDIAEGYSVSREKKESFPLTVTSAQKNPTAFYLCASGTAVYNEQFFGPGTRLTVL.

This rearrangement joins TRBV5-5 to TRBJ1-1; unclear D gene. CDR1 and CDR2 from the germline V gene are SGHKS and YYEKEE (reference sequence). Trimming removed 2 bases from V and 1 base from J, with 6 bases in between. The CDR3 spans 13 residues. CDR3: CASSLQPNTEAFF. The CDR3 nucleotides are TGTGCCAGCAGCTTACAGCCGAACACTGAAGCTTTCTTT.

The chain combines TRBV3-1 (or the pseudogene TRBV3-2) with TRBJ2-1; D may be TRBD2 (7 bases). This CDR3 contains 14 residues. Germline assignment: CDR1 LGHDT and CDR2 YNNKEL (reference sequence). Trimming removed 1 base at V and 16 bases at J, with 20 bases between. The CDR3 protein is CASSQVSRRGGDFF. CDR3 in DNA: TGTGCCAGCAGCCAAGTCAGCCGGAGGGGGGGTGATTTCTTC.

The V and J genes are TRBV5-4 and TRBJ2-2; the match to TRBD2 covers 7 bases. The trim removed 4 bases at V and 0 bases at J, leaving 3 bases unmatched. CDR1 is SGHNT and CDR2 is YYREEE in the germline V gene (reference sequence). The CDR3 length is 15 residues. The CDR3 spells CASSPSGANTGELFF. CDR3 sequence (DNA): TGTGCCAGCAGCCCCAGCGGGGCGAACACCGGGGAGCTGTTTTTT.

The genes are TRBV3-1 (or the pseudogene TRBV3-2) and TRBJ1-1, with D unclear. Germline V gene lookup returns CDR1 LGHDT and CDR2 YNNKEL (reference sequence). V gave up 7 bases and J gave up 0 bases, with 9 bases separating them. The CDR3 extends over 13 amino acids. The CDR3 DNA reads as TGTGCCAGCACCACGACCTTGAACACTGAAGCTTTCTTT. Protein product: CASTTTLNTEAFF.

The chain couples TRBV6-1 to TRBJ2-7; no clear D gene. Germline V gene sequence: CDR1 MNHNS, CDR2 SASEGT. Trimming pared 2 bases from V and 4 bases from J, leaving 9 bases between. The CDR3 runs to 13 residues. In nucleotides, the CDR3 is TGTGCCAGCAGTGAAATAAGGAATTACGAGCAGTACTTC. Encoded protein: CASSEIRNYEQYF.

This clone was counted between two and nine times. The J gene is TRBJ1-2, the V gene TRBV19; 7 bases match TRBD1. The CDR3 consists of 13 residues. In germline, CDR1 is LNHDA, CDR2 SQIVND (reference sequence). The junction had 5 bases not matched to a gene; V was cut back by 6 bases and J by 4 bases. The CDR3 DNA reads TGTGCCAGTAGCCTGACAGGGTCCTATGGCTACACCTTC. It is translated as CASSLTGSYGYTF.

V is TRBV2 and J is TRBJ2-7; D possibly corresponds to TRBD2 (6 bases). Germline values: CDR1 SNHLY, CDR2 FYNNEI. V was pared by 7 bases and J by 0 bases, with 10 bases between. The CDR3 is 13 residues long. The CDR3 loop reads CASMSGSSYEQYF. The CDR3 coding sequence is TGTGCCAGCATGTCCGGGAGCTCCTACGAGCAGTACTTC.

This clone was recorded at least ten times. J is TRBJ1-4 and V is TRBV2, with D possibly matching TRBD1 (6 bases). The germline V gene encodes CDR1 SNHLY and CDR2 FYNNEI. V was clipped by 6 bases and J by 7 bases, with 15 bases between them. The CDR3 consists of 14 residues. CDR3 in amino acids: CASSGGGGGEKLFF. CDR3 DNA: TGTGCCAGCAGCGGTGGCGGGGGCGGTGAAAAACTGTTTTTT.

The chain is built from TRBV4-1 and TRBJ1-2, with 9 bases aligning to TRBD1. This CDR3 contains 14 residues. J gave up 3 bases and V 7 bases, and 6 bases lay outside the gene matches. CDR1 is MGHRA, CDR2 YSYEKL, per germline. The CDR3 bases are TGCGCCAGCAACACGGGACAGGGCTACTATGGCTACACCTTC. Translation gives CASNTGQGYYGYTF.

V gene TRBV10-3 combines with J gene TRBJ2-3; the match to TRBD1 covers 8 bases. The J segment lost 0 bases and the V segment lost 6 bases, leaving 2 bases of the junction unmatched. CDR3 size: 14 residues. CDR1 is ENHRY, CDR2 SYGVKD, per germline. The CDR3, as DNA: TGTGCCATCAGCGGACAGGGAAGCACAGATACGCAGTATTTT. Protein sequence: CAISGQGSTDTQYF.